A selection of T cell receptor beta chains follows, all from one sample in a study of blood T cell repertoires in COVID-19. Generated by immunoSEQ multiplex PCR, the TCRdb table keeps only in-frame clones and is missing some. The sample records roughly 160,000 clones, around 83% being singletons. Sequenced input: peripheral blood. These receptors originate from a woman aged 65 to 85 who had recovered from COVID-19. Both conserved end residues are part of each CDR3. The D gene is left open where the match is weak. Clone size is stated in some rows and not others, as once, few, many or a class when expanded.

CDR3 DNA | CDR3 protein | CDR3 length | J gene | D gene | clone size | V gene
TGTGCCAGCAGCTTGGGTAGCGGGGGTTACAATGAGCAGTTCTTC | CASSLGSGGYNEQFF | 15 | TRBJ2-1 | TRBD2 | NA | TRBV7-9
TGTGCCAGCAGGGTACTAGCCACCACATCCTACGAGCAGTACTTC | CASRVLATTSYEQYF | 15 | TRBJ2-7 | NA | once | TRBV6-5
TGTGCCAGCAGCTTAGAGACAGGCACCGGGGAGCTGTTTTTT | CASSLETGTGELFF | 14 | TRBJ2-2 | NA | NA | TRBV7-9
TGTGCCAGCAGTCAAGGGACTAGCGGGAGTGTGTCCTTC | CASSQGTSGSVSF | 13 | TRBJ2-7 | TRBD2 | NA | TRBV28
TGTGCCAGCAGCTTGGTGGGGGGTTGGGGCGAGCAGTACTTC | CASSLVGGWGEQYF | 14 | TRBJ2-7 | NA | NA | TRBV7-9
TGTGCCAGTAGTATATACTCGGCGGCAGACGAGCAGTACTTC | CASSIYSAADEQYF | 14 | TRBJ2-7 | NA | NA | TRBV19
TGTGCCAGCTCACCGCCCACCGGGTCCTACGAGCAGTACTTC | CASSPPTGSYEQYF | 14 | TRBJ2-7 | NA | NA | TRBV18
TGTGCCTGGACCATTGGGGGGGATCAGCCCCAGCATTTT | CAWTIGGDQPQHF | 13 | TRBJ1-5 | NA | NA | TRBV30
TGTGCCAGCCGGAGGGGGGGGGAGCGCGAGCAGTACTTC | CASRRGGEREQYF | 13 | TRBJ2-7 | NA | NA | TRBV6-5
TGTGCCAGCAGCCAAGTTATATGGGGAGGGGCCAGCTCCTACGAGCAGTACTTC | CASSQVIWGGASSYEQYF | 18 | TRBJ2-7 | TRBD2 | NA | TRBV3-1/TRBV3-2
TGTGCCAGCAGCCCGGGGGGACAGGGATACTATGGCTACACCTTC | CASSPGGQGYYGYTF | 15 | TRBJ1-2 | TRBD1 | NA | TRBV5-8
TGTGCCACCAGTGAACCCGGGGCAGCGGGCTATGGCTACACCTTC | CATSEPGAAGYGYTF | 15 | TRBJ1-2 | NA | NA | TRBV24-1
TGCAGTGCTAGTTGGCGGAGAGCCAAAAACATTCAGTACTTC | CSASWRRAKNIQYF | 14 | TRBJ2-4 | NA | NA | TRBV20-1
TGTGCCACCAGCAGTCCCCAGGAGGGGTATTACGGCTACACCTTC | CATSSPQEGYYGYTF | 15 | TRBJ1-2 | NA | NA | TRBV15
TGTGCCACCAGCAGGCAGGGTAGCGGGGGCCTTTTAAGCTCCTACAATGAGCAGTTCTTC | CATSRQGSGGLLSSYNEQFF | 20 | TRBJ2-1 | TRBD2 | NA | TRBV15
TGTGCCATCAGTGAGGACAGATTCTATGGCTACACCTTC | CAISEDRFYGYTF | 13 | TRBJ1-2 | NA | NA | TRBV10-3
TGTGCCAGTAGTATCCGGACAGATCAGCCCCAGCATTTT | CASSIRTDQPQHF | 13 | TRBJ1-5 | NA | NA | TRBV19
TGTGCCAGCAGCTTAGTGCTAGCGGCACCAAATGAGCAGTTCTTC | CASSLVLAAPNEQFF | 15 | TRBJ2-1 | TRBD2 | NA | TRBV11-3
TGTGCCAGCAGTTTGGCGGGGAACTATGGCTACACCTTC | CASSLAGNYGYTF | 13 | TRBJ1-2 | NA | once | TRBV28
TGTGCCAGCAGCCAAGATTGGGGGAGGGGCGATCAGCCCCAGCATTTT | CASSQDWGRGDQPQHF | 16 | TRBJ1-5 | NA | few | TRBV4-2
TGTGCCAGCAGCTTAACACTAGGCGAGCAGTTCTTC | CASSLTLGEQFF | 12 | TRBJ2-1 | NA | NA | TRBV7-3
TGTGCCTGGGCGGACAGGGGGGACACTGAAGCTTTCTTT | CAWADRGDTEAFF | 13 | TRBJ1-1 | TRBD1 | once | TRBV30
TGTGCCAGCAGTGGGACTAGCGGGGGCCCCTACGAGCAGTACTTC | CASSGTSGGPYEQYF | 15 | TRBJ2-7 | TRBD2 | NA | TRBV2
TGCGCCAGCAGCTTGTCGACTACAACTAATGAAAAACTGTTTTTT | CASSLSTTTNEKLFF | 15 | TRBJ1-4 | NA | NA | TRBV5-1
TGCGCCAGCAGCCAAGGGGGGCCGTCCTACAATGAGCAGTTCTTC | CASSQGGPSYNEQFF | 15 | TRBJ2-1 | NA | NA | TRBV4-1
TGTGCCAGCAGCTACAACGAAGGGGACAATGAGCAGTTCTTC | CASSYNEGDNEQFF | 14 | TRBJ2-1 | NA | NA | TRBV11-3
TGTGCCAGCAGCACCGGACAGGGGGCTGGCTATGGCTACACCTTC | CASSTGQGAGYGYTF | 15 | TRBJ1-2 | TRBD1 | many | TRBV7-3
TGTGCCAGCAGCCGAGCCACGGGAGGAAACACCATATATTTT | CASSRATGGNTIYF | 14 | TRBJ1-3 | NA | NA | TRBV3-1/TRBV3-2
TGTGCTAGCAGCTTACAGGGCCTCCAAGAGACCCAGTACTTC | CASSLQGLQETQYF | 14 | TRBJ2-5 | NA | NA | TRBV7-7
TGTGCCAGTAGCCGGGAGGGGATGTCGGGCGGGGATTTCTTT | CASSREGMSGGDFF | 14 | TRBJ1-1 | NA | NA | TRBV19
TGTGCCAGCAGACAAGGGACAGGGGCCTACGAGCAGTACTTC | CASRQGTGAYEQYF | 14 | TRBJ2-7 | TRBD1 | NA | TRBV27
TGTGCCATCAGTGAGTTCCAGGGGGCTAACTATGGCTACACCTTC | CAISEFQGANYGYTF | 15 | TRBJ1-2 | TRBD1 | NA | TRBV10-3